This TCR beta chain is drawn from a study of cytomegalovirus exposure and HLA in healthy donors. The PCR employed 60 Vbeta primers together with 13 Jbeta primers. Here immunoSEQ multiplex PCR was the method, and the copy in TCRdb shows in-frame clones only, minus some. This table holds some 160,000 clones, 80% to 85% found once. The sequencing sample was made of PBMCs. The sequence came from a boy aged 2 to 10 in good health and CMV-seronegative.

The CDR3: CASSLAGATTLTNEKLFF. In DNA, the CDR3 is TGTGCCAGCAGCTTAGCCGGAGCCACGACCTTAACTAATGAAAAACTGTTTTTT. The genes are TRBV7-9 and TRBJ1-4; no firm D call. This CDR3 has 18 amino acids. V lost 0 bases and J 1 base, leaving 15 bases between the germline ends. Germline lookup yields CDR1 SEHNR and CDR2 FQNEAQ (reference sequence). Complete variable domain (other parts from reference TRBV7-9 and TRBJ1-4): DTGVSQNPRHKITKRGQNVTFRCDPISEHNRLYWYRQTLGQGPEFLTYFQNEAQLEKSRLLSDRFSAERPKGSFSTLEIQRTEQGDSAMYLCASSLAGATTLTNEKLFFGSGTQLSVL.